Given below is one TCR beta chain in context. The data originate from a study of blood T cells in healthy people across ages. This CDR3 region has 14 residues. Trimming shortened V by 5 bases and J by 7 bases, and 14 bases separated the two germline ends. Germline V gives CDR1 SGHVS, CDR2 FNYEAQ. Together with a sample-barcoded 5' primer, a J-beta primer mix was included in a second PCR lasting about 7 to 12 cycles. MiXCR was run by TCRdb on the 5' RACE reads, yielding one entry per CDR3 protein. The repertoire holds 600,000 or so distinct CDR3 sequences, with 47% as singletons. V usage is TRBV7-6 and J usage is TRBJ1-4; perhaps TRBD1 as D (6 bases). The receptor was derived from a man at least 80 years old in good health. Input material: blood. The CDR3 bases are TGTGCCAGCAGCCAGGACAGTTCTGGTGAAAAACTGTTTTTT. It encodes CASSQDSSGEKLFF.